The sequence of this TCR beta chain was determined in a study of control samples from healthy donors and cancer patients. Trimming left V 5 bases short and J 0 bases short, with 10 bases between. CDR1 and CDR2 (germline): SGHTA, FQGNSA. The CDR3 extends over 15 amino acids. The method was immunoSEQ multiplex PCR; TCRdb's version includes in-frame clones alone and lacks a portion of them. The data hold approximately 100,000 clones, with roughly 91% observed a single time. The TCR comes from a man aged 30-40 years in good health. Material for sequencing was blood. This chain connects TRBV7-2 to TRBJ1-4; D is unresolved. CDR3 in DNA: TGTGCCAGCAGCGCCGGCTACGCAACTAATGAAAAACTGTTTTTT. Protein: CASSAGYATNEKLFF.